This note documents a single TCR beta chain sequence. Methods used by the authors: Amplification from reference gene primers served as the basis for estimated nucleated cell counts. Measured with immunoSEQ multiplex PCR; TCRdb has only the in-frame clones, and not every one. V, J and clone size derive from that table, while D and trimming were established from the DNA sequence. The repertoire includes fewer than 350,000 clones, roughly 85% of them detected once, and about 2.5% sits in the top ten. This sample is drawn from a study of blood T cell repertoires in COVID-19. Study summary: The United States, Italy and Spain were the sources of the acute and convalescent COVID-19 samples. In each case, the material was cDNA or gDNA derived from T cells, B-cell-depleted T cells, or PBMCs.

Recovered Cohort 3 donors showed two negative PCRs, clearance, or symptom resolution. V lost 5 bases, J lost 3 bases, and 2 bases stayed unmatched. CDR3 length: 15 amino acids. Germline values: CDR1 PRHDT, CDR2 FYEKMQ (reference sequence). The chain has TRBV13 and TRBJ2-7; 15 nucleotides match TRBD2. Sequenced: PBMCs or T cells enriched from blood (not recorded which). This sequence originates from a woman between 50 and 59 years old who had recovered from COVID-19. The CDR3 loop is CASSMGLAGGYEQYF. For the CDR3, the DNA is TGTGCCAGCAGCATGGGACTAGCGGGGGGCTACGAGCAGTACTTC.